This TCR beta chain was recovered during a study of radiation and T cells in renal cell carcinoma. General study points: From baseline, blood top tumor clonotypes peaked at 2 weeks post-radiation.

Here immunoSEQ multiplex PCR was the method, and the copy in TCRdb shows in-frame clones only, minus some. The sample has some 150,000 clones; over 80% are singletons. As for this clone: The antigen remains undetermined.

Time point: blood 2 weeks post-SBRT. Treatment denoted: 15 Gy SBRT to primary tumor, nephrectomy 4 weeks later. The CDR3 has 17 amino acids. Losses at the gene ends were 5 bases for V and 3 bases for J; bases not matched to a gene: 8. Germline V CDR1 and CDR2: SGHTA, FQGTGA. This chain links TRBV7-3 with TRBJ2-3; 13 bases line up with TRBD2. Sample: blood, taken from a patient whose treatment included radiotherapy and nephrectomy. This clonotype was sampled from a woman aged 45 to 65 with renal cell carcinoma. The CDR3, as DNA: TGTGCCAGCAGCGGATCCCCGACTAGCGGGGGGACAGATACGCAGTATTTT. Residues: CASSGSPTSGGTDTQYF.